This record covers a single T cell receptor (beta chain). Its antigen remains unidentified. These data belong to a study of shared clonotypes between healthy human individuals. Study-level background: CD8 memory received one plate per donor, CD8 naive two, CD4 memory three and CD4 naive three.

General study findings and limits: Sampling involved blood alone; tissue repertoires likely differ.

Germline V lookup: CDR1 MNHNS, CDR2 SASEGT. V was clipped by 4 bases and J by 6 bases; unmatched bases: 0. The length of the CDR3 is 14 residues. Deep-level assay runs were performed. Original handling: Filtering differed because ImmunoSEQ produced junction-only sequences that carried no quality scores. TCRdb keeps only in-frame clones here, not all; method: immunoSEQ multiplex PCR. The V and J calls and clone size were taken over from that table, and D and trimming were inferred from the DNA. The data contain about 110,000 clones, roughly two thirds of them seen just once; the ten biggest clones take up approximately 23%.

The source material was memory CD8+ T cells sorted from blood. The subset here: CD45RO+ cells pooled with CCR7-negative TemRA cells. The origin of this receptor is a woman between 25 and 40 years old in good health. The rearrangement links TRBV6-1 to TRBJ2-1; 13 bases are a match to TRBD2. The DNA of the CDR3 is TGTGCCAGCAGTGGACTAGCGGGAGGCAATGAGCAGTTCTTC. Amino acid sequence: CASSGLAGGNEQFF.